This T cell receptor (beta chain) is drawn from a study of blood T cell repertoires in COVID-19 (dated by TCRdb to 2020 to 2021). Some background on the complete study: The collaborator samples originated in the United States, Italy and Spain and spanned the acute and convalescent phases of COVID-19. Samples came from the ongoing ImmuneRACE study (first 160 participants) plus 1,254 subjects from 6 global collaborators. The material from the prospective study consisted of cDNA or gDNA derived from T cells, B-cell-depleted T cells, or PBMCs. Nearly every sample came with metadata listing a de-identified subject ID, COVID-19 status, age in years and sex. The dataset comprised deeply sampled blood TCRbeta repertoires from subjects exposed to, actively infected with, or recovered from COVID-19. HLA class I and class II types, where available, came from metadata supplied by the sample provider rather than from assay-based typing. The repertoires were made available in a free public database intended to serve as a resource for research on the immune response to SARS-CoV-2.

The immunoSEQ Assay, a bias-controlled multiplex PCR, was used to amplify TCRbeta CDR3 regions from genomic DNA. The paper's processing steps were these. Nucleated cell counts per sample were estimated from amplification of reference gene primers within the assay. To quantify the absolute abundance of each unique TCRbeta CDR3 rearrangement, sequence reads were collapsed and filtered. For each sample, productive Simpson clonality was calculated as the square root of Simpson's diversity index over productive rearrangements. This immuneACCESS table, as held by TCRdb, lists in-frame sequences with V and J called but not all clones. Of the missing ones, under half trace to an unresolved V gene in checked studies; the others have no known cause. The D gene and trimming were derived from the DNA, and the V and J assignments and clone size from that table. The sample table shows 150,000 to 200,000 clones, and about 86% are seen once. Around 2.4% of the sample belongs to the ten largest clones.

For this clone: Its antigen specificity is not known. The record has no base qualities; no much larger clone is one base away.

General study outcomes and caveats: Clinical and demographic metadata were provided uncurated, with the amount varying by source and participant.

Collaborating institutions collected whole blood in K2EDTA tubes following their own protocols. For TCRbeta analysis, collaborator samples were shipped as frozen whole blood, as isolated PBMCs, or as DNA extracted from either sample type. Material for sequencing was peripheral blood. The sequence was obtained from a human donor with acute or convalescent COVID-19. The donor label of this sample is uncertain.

The CDR3 is CASRRSGREADTQYF. The DNA reads as follows: TGTGCCAGCAGACGTAGCGGGAGGGAGGCAGATACGCAGTATTTT. Rearrangement joined TRBV7-2 to TRBJ2-3, with 11 bases aligning to TRBD2. V loses 6 bases at its end and J loses 4 bases; junction bases beyond the gene matches: 6. The CDR3 has 15 amino acids, counting the end cysteine and phenylalanine. Only the CDR3 part of the read is kept: 45 bases, read in frame from the first base. Via the germline V gene, CDR1 is SGHTA and CDR2 FQGNSA.